This T cell receptor (beta chain) was sequenced during a study of T cells in narcolepsy. Measured with immunoSEQ multiplex PCR; TCRdb has only the in-frame clones, and not every one. The sample includes approximately 35,000 clones, more than 65% of them seen just once. The CDR3 consists of 13 residues. CDR1 is MNHEY, CDR2 SMNVEV, per germline (reference sequence). V was trimmed by 3 bases and J by 5 bases, leaving 9 bases between them. This clone was seen a handful of times. The sequenced sample consisted of memory (CD45RA-) CD4+ T cells from blood. This chain joins TRBV27 and TRBJ2-3, with D uncertain. The receptor comes from a human donor in good health. The CDR3 loop is CASSFDEGDTQYF. DNA of the CDR3: TGTGCCAGCAGTTTTGACGAAGGAGATACGCAGTATTTT.